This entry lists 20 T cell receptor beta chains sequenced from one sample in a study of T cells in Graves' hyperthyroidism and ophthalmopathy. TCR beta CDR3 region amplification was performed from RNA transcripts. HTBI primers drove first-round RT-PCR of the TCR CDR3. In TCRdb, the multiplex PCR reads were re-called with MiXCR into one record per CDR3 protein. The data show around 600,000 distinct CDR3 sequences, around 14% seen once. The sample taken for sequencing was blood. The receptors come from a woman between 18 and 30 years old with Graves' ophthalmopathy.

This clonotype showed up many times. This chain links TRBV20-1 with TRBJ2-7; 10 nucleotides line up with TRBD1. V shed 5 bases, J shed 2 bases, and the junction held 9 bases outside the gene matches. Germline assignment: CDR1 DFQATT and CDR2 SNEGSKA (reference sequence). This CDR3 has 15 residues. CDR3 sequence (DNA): TGCAGTGCTCACAGTGGGACAGGGGATCCCTACGAGCAGTACTTC. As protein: CSAHSGTGDPYEQYF.

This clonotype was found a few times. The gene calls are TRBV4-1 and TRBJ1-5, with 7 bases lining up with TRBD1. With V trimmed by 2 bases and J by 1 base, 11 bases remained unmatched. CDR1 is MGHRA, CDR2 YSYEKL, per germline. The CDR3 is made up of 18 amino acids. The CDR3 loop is CASSQPQPTGRSNQPQHF. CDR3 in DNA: TGCGCCAGCAGCCAACCTCAACCGACAGGGAGGAGCAATCAGCCCCAGCATTTT.

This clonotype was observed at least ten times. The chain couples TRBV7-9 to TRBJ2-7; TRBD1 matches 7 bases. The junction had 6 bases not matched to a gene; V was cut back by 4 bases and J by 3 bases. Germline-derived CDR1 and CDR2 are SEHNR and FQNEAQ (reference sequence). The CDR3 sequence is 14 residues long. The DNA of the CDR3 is TGTGCCAGCAGCTCCCAAGGGGACAGCTACGAGCAGTACTTC. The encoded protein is CASSSQGDSYEQYF.

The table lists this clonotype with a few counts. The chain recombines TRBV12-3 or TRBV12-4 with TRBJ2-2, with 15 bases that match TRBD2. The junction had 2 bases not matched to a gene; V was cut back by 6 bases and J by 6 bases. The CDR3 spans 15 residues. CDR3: CASSRTSGRAGELFF. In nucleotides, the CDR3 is TGTGCCAGCAGCCGGACTAGCGGGAGGGCCGGGGAGCTGTTTTTT.

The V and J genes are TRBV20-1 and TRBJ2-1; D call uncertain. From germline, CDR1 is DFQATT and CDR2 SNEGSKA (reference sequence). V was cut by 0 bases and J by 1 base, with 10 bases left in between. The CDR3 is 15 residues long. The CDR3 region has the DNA TGCAGTGCTAGAGACCTTAGTAGGTCCTACAATGAGCAGTTCTTC. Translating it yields CSARDLSRSYNEQFF.

The CDR3 protein is CASSFTRNTEAFF. DNA for the CDR3: TGTGCCAGCAGTTTTACGAGGAACACTGAAGCTTTCTTT. The chain employs TRBV28 and TRBJ1-1; no clear D gene. V was pared by 3 bases and J by 1 base, with 6 bases between. CDR1 MDHEN and CDR2 SYDVKM come from the germline V gene. The CDR3 sequence is 13 residues long. Variable domain in full (rest from reference TRBV28 and TRBJ1-1): DVKVTQSSRYLVKRTGEKVFLECVQDMDHENMFWYRQDPGLGLRLIYFSYDVKMKEKGDIPEGYSVSREKKERFSLILESASTNQTSMYLCASSFTRNTEAFFGQGTRLTVV.

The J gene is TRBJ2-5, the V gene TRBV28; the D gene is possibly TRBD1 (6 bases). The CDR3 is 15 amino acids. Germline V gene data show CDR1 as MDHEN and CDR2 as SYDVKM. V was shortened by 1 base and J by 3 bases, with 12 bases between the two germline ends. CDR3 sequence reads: CASSLYREREETQYF. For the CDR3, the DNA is TGTGCCAGCAGTTTATACAGGGAGAGGGAAGAGACCCAGTACTTC.

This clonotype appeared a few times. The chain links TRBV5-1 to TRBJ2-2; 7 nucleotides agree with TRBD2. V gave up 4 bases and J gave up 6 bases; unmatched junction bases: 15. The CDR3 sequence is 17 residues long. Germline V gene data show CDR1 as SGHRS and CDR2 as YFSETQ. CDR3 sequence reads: CASSATRGRAFAGELFF. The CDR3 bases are TGCGCCAGCAGCGCTACGAGAGGGAGGGCCTTTGCCGGGGAGCTGTTTTTT.

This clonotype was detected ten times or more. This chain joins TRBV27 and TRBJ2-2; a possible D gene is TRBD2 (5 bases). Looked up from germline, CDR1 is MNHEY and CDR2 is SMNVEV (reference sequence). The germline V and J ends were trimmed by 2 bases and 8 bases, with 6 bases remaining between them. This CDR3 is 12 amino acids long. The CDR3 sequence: CASSLRRGELFF. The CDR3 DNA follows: TGTGCCAGCAGTTTACGGAGGGGGGAGCTGTTTTTT.

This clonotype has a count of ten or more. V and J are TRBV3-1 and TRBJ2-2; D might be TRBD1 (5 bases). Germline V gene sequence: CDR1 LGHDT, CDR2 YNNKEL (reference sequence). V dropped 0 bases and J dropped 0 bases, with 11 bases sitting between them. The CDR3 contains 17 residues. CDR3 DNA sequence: TGTGCCAGCAGCCAAGATAGGGGCAGGGCGAACACCGGGGAGCTGTTTTTT. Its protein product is CASSQDRGRANTGELFF. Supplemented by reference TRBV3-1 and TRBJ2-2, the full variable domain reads DTAVSQTPKYLVTQMGNDKSIKCEQNLGHDTMYWYKQDSKKFLKIMFSYNNKELIINETVPNRFSPKSPDKAHLNLHINSLELGDSAVYFCASSQDRGRANTGELFFGEGSRLTVL.

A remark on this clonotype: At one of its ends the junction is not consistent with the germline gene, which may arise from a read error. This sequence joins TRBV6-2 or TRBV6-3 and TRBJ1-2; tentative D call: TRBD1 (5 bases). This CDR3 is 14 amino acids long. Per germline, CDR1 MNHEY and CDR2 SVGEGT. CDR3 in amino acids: CASSSRASSYGHTF. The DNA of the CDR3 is TGTGCCAGCAGTTCCAGGGCCTCTAGCTATGGCCACACCTTC.

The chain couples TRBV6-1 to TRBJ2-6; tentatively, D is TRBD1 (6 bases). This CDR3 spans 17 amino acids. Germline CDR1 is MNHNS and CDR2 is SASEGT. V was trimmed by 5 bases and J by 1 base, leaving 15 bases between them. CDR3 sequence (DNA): TGTGCCAGCAGTCCCAGGGGAGTTAGTTCTGGGGCCAACGTCCTGACTTTC. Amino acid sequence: CASSPRGVSSGANVLTF.

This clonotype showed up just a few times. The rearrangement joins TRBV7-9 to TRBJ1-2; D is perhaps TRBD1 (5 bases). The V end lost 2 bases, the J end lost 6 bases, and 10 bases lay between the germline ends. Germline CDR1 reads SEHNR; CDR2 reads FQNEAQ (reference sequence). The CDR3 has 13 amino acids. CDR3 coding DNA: TGTGCCAGCAGCTTACTGAGACAGAATGGCTACACCTTC. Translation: CASSLLRQNGYTF.

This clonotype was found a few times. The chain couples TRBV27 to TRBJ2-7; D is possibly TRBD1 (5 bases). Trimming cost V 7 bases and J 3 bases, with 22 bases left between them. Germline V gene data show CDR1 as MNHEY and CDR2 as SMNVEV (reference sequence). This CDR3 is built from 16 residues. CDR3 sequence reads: CASTTYPDSSLYEQYF. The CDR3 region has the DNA TGTGCCAGCACCACCTATCCCGACAGTTCCCTCTACGAGCAGTACTTC.

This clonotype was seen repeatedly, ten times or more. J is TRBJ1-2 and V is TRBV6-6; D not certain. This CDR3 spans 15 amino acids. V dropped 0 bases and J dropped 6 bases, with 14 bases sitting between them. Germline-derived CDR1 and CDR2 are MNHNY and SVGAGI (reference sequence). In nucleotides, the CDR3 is TGTGCCAGCAGTTACTCCCCTAGGCGGGCAAATGGCTACACCTTC. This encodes CASSYSPRRANGYTF.

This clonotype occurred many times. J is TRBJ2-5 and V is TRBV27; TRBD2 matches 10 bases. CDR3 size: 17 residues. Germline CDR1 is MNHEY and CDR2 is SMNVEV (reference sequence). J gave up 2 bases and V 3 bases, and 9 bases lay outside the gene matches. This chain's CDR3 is CASSFSGLAGEQETQYF. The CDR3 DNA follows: TGTGCCAGCAGTTTTTCGGGGCTAGCGGGAGAACAAGAGACCCAGTACTTC.

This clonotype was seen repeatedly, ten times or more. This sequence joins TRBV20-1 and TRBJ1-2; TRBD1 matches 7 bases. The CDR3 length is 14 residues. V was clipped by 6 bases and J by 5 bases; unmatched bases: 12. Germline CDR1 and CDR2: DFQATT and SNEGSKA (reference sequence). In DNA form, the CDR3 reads TGCAGTGCCCCCGAAGAGGGGACAGATTATGGCTACACCTTC. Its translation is CSAPEEGTDYGYTF.

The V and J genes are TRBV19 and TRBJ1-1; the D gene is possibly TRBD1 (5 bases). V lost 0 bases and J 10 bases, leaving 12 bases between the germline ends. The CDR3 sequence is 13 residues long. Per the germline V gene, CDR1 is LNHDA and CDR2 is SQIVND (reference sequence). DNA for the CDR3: TGTGCCAGTAGTATAGATAGCAGGGCGAGAGCTTTCTTT. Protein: CASSIDSRARAFF.

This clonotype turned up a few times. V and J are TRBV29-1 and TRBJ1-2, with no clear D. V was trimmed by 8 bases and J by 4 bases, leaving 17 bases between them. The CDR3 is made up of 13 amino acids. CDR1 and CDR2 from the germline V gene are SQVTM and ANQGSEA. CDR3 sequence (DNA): TGCAGCTATACAGCGAGCCCAGGCTATGGCTACACCTTC. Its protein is CSYTASPGYGYTF. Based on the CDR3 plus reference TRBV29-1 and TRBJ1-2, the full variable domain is SAVISQKPSRDICQRGTSLTIQCQVDSQVTMMFWYRQQPGQSLTLIATANQGSEATYESGFVIDKFPISRPNLTFSTLTVSNMSPEDSSIYLCSYTASPGYGYTFGSGTRLTVV.

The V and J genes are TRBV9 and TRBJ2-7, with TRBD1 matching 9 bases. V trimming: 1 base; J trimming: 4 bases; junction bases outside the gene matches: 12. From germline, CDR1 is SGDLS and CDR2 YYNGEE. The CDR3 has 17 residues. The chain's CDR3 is CASSVPVPGTGFYEQYF. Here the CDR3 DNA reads TGTGCCAGCAGCGTACCGGTGCCCGGGACAGGGTTTTACGAGCAGTACTTC.